These 4 T cell receptor beta chains were all obtained from the same sample, sequenced in a study of T-cell memory formation after mild COVID-19. TCRdb reanalysed the 5' RACE reads using MiXCR and keeps one entry per CDR3 protein. The table includes 550,000 to 600,000 distinct CDR3 sequences, approximately 21% detected once. Source material: PBMCs or a T cell subset sorted from them (not recorded which). The receptors shown here come from an adult woman who had mild COVID-19 (a few samples of this study predate the infection). Cell type and time point are not known.

Only a few counts were recorded for this clonotype. The chain joins TRBV18 to TRBJ1-2, with 11 bases aligning to TRBD1. V trimming: 8 bases; J trimming: 6 bases; junction bases outside the gene matches: 8. This CDR3 region has 14 residues. The V gene's germline CDR1 is KGHSH and CDR2 LQKENI. The CDR3 nucleotides are TGTGCCAGCCGCGGACAGGGGGCGGTCAATGGCTACACCTTC. It yields the protein CASRGQGAVNGYTF.

This clonotype has a count of ten or more. This chain's CDR3 is CASRLTSGHYNEQFF. CDR3 coding DNA: TGTGCCAGCAGATTGACTAGCGGACACTACAATGAGCAGTTCTTC. The chain has TRBV6-2 or TRBV6-3 and TRBJ2-1, with 9 bases lining up with TRBD2. The V and J ends lost 6 bases and 3 bases, in that order; junction bases with no gene match: 6. Per germline, CDR1 MNHEY and CDR2 SVGEGT. The CDR3 runs 15 residues.

The genes are TRBV29-1 and TRBJ1-1, with 8 bases that match TRBD1. The V segment lost 6 bases and the J segment 4 bases; nucleotides outside the gene matches: 10. There are 14 residues in the CDR3. CDR1 is SQVTM, CDR2 ANQGSEA, per germline. This chain's CDR3 is CSVVARGLSTEAFF. The CDR3 coding sequence is TGCAGCGTCGTGGCCAGGGGGCTGAGCACTGAAGCTTTCTTT. Variable domain in full (rest from reference TRBV29-1 and TRBJ1-1): SAVISQKPSRDICQRGTSLTIQCQVDSQVTMMFWYRQQPGQSLTLIATANQGSEATYESGFVIDKFPISRPNLTFSTLTVSNMSPEDSSIYLCSVVARGLSTEAFFGQGTRLTVV.

The genes are TRBV7-9 and TRBJ2-5; D not resolved. Trimming stripped 9 bases from V and 3 bases from J, with 20 bases between. Germline V gene sequence: CDR1 SEHNR, CDR2 FQNEAQ (reference sequence). The CDR3 runs to 15 residues. The CDR3 coding sequence is TGTGCCAGAACCCTTCCGAATGGCAGAAAAGAGACCCAGTACTTC. This gives the protein CARTLPNGRKETQYF.